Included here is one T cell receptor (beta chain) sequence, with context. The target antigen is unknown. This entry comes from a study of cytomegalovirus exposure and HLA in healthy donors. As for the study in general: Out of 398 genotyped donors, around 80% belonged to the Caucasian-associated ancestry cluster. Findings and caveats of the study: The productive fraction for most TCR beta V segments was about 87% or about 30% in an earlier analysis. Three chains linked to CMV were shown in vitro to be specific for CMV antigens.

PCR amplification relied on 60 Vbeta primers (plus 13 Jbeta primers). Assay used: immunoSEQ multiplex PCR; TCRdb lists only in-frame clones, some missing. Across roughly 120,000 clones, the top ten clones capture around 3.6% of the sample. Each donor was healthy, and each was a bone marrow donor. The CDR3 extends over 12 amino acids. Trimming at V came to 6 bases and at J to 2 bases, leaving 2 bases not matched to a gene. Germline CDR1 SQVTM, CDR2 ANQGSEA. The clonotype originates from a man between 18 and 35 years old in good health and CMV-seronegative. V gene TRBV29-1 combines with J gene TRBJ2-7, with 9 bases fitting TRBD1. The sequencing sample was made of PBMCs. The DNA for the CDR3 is TGCAGCGTGGGACAGGGAGCCTACGAGCAGTACTTC. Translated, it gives CSVGQGAYEQYF.